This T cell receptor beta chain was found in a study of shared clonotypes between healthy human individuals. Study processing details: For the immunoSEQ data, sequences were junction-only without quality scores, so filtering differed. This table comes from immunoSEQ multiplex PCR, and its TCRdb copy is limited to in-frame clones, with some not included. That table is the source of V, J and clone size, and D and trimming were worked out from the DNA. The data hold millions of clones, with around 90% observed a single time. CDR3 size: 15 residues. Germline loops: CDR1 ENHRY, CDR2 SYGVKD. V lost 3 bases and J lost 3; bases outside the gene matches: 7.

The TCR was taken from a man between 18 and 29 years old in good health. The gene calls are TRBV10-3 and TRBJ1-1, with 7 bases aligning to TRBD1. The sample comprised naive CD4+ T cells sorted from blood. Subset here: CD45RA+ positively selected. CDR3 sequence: CAISDRGMPYTEAFF. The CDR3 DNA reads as TGTGCCATCAGTGACAGGGGGATGCCATACACTGAAGCTTTCTTT.